Each of the 9 T cell receptor beta chains below was sequenced from the same sample in a study of T cell clones after liver transplantation. Method: immunoSEQ multiplex PCR; TCRdb's copy keeps in-frame clones and lacks some. The sample yields more than 95,000 clones, 82% seen once. Material: CD4+ T cells from blood, obtained before liver transplant. The origin of the receptors is a human donor who received a liver transplant.

The rearrangement uses TRBV6-5 and TRBJ2-3; TRBD2 matches at 9 bases. J lost 4 bases, V lost 2 bases, and 4 bases had no gene match. The V gene's germline CDR1 is MNHEY and CDR2 SVGAGI. The CDR3 is 15 residues long. In DNA form, the CDR3 reads TGTGCCAGCAGTTACACTAGCGGGTACGCAGATACGCAGTATTTT. It specifies CASSYTSGYADTQYF.

This sequence joins TRBV10-3 and TRBJ2-7, with 8 bases aligning to TRBD2. The germline CDR1 and CDR2 sequences are ENHRY and SYGVKD. V shed 3 bases, J shed 2 bases, and the junction held 3 bases outside the gene matches. The CDR3 loop spans 14 amino acids. CDR3 sequence: CAISELAATYEQYF. The CDR3 nucleotides are TGTGCCATCAGTGAACTAGCGGCGACCTACGAGCAGTACTTC.

In its sample, this clone was seen a few times. V and J are TRBV28 and TRBJ1-6, with unresolved D. Germline CDR1 and CDR2: MDHEN and SYDVKM. The CDR3 runs 13 residues. The V gene lost 8 bases and the J gene lost 2 bases, with 7 bases spanning the gap. The CDR3 DNA follows: TGTGCCAGCGGGGAGACCTATAATTCACCCCTCCACTTT. Amino acid sequence: CASGETYNSPLHF.

The chain employs TRBV19 and TRBJ2-5, with D perhaps assigned TRBD1 or TRBD2 (6 bases each). This CDR3 spans 14 amino acids. Germline V gives CDR1 LNHDA, CDR2 SQIVND (reference sequence). Between the trimmed V and J ends, which lost 5 bases and 9 bases, there was a span of 19 bases. The DNA for the CDR3 is TGTGCCAGTAGTCCCCGGGGGCCCCGGGGAGCCCAGTACTTC. As protein: CASSPRGPRGAQYF.

The chain is built from TRBV5-5 and TRBJ1-2; a weak D match, TRBD1 (6 bases). Per germline, CDR1 SGHKS and CDR2 YYEKEE (reference sequence). This CDR3 spans 17 amino acids. The V end lost 1 base, the J end lost 8 bases, and 24 bases lay between the germline ends. CDR3 in amino acids: CASSLQTYREGGRGYTF. DNA for the CDR3: TGTGCCAGCAGCTTGCAGACATACAGGGAGGGCGGTAGGGGCTACACCTTC.

The V and J genes are TRBV5-4 and TRBJ2-2; the D is unclear. The germline V gene has CDR1 SGHNT and CDR2 YYREEE (reference sequence). This CDR3 has 15 amino acids. V lost 0 bases and J 5 bases, leaving 11 bases between the germline ends. The CDR3 region has the DNA TGTGCCAGCAGCTTGGACAGAGAAAGAACCGGGGAGCTGTTTTTT. Its translation: CASSLDRERTGELFF.

The rearrangement joins TRBV7-2 to TRBJ2-3; D is unclear. Trimming left V 2 bases short and J 3 bases short, with 9 bases between. The CDR3 contains 14 residues. Germline CDR1 reads SGHTA; CDR2 reads FQGNSA. As DNA, the CDR3 is TGTGCCAGCAGCTTAACTCGAGGAACAGATACGCAGTATTTT. It yields the protein CASSLTRGTDTQYF.

V is TRBV7-8 and J is TRBJ1-1, with 7 bases matching TRBD1. This CDR3 is built from 15 residues. Germline-derived CDR1 and CDR2 are SGHVS and FQNEAQ. The V gene end was trimmed by 5 bases and the J gene end by 2 bases; junction bases not matched to a gene: 8. Here the CDR3 reads CASSLWTGLNTEAFF. DNA for the CDR3: TGTGCCAGCAGCCTATGGACAGGTCTCAACACTGAAGCTTTCTTT.

This clone was seen only a few times. The V gene is TRBV7-3, the J gene TRBJ2-2; D assignment may be TRBD1 or TRBD2 (6 bases each). The CDR3 length is 16 residues. V was clipped by 4 bases and J by 0 bases, with 12 bases between them. Germline V gene data show CDR1 as SGHTA and CDR2 as FQGTGA. CDR3 protein: CASSYDGGANTGELFF. The CDR3 DNA is TGTGCCAGCAGCTACGACGGGGGCGCGAACACCGGGGAGCTGTTTTTT.